Following are 20 T cell receptor beta chains from one sample sequenced in a study of blood T cell repertoires in COVID-19. Sequenced by immunoSEQ multiplex PCR; TCRdb stores in-frame clones only, minus some. This sample carries some 180,000 clones, roughly three quarters of them seen once, and the ten largest clones take 8.6%. The sequenced material came from peripheral blood. The receptors shown here come from a woman aged 45-59 years with active or convalescent COVID-19.

This chain links TRBV28 with TRBJ1-1, with D tentatively TRBD1 (5 bases). Germline V gives CDR1 MDHEN, CDR2 SYDVKM. The CDR3 has 13 residues. V was clipped by 5 bases and J by 4 bases, with 11 bases between them. The CDR3 bases are TGTGCCAGCAGTCGGGGGGGGATCACTGAAGCTTTCTTT. Amino acid sequence: CASSRGGITEAFF. Looking up the rest from reference TRBV28 and TRBJ1-1 gives the full variable domain: DVKVTQSSRYLVKRTGEKVFLECVQDMDHENMFWYRQDPGLGLRLIYFSYDVKMKEKGDIPEGYSVSREKKERFSLILESASTNQTSMYLCASSRGGITEAFFGQGTRLTVV.

The chain combines TRBV7-2 with TRBJ2-7, with a weak D call TRBD2 (6 bases). V dropped 4 bases and J dropped 2 bases, with 12 bases sitting between them. This CDR3 spans 14 amino acids. CDR1 SGHTA and CDR2 FQGNSA come from the germline V gene. CDR3 in DNA: TGTGCCAGCAGCTCAGGGACGGGGGCCTACGAGCAGTACTTC. Amino acid sequence: CASSSGTGAYEQYF.

This chain links TRBV7-2 with TRBJ2-1, with 12 bases identical to TRBD2. Germline CDR1 reads SGHTA; CDR2 reads FQGNSA. The CDR3 is made up of 14 amino acids. Trimming cost V 5 bases and J 8 bases; bases outside gene matches: 4. The CDR3 DNA reads TGTGCCAGCAGCCAGACTAGCGGGAGCGATGAGCAGTTCTTC. It translates to CASSQTSGSDEQFF.

This clone showed up just a few times. V gene TRBV4-1 combines with J gene TRBJ2-7; 9 bases are a match to TRBD2. CDR3 length: 16 amino acids. From germline, CDR1 is MGHRA and CDR2 YSYEKL. The trim removed 3 bases at V and 5 bases at J, leaving 11 bases unmatched. CDR3 nucleotide sequence: TGCGCCAGCAGCCATGAATCTCTAGCGGGGCCCAACGAGCAGTACTTC. Its translation is CASSHESLAGPNEQYF.

The J gene is TRBJ1-3, the V gene TRBV6-5; 7 bases line up with TRBD1. CDR3 size: 14 residues. Looked up from germline, CDR1 is MNHEY and CDR2 is SVGAGI. Trimming took 7 bases from V and 0 from J; bases not matched to a gene: 3. CDR3 in DNA: TGTGCCAGCAAGACAGGGCCCTCTGGAAACACCATATATTTT. It specifies CASKTGPSGNTIYF.

The chain links TRBV9 to TRBJ2-7, with D perhaps TRBD2 (6 bases). Germline V CDR1 and CDR2: SGDLS, YYNGEE. This CDR3 comprises 12 residues. Between the trimmed V and J ends, which lost 4 bases and 4 bases, there was a span of 9 bases. The CDR3 is CASSPGGYEQYF. The CDR3 DNA reads as TGTGCCAGCAGCCCCGGAGGGTACGAGCAGTACTTC.

The J gene is TRBJ1-1, the V gene TRBV30; tentative D call: TRBD1 (5 bases). Trimming took 0 bases from V and 5 from J, leaving 16 bases between them. The CDR3 sequence is 15 residues long. Germline CDR1 is GTSNPN and CDR2 is SVGIG (reference sequence). The CDR3 sequence: CAWSVPGGGWTEAFF. CDR3 bases: TGTGCCTGGAGTGTACCGGGGGGGGGTTGGACTGAAGCTTTCTTT.

In this sample, this clone turned up a few times. The chain joins TRBV28 to TRBJ2-7; no definite D call. The CDR3 has 14 residues. CDR1 is MDHEN and CDR2 is SYDVKM in the germline V gene. V was cut by 5 bases and J by 4 bases, with 15 bases left in between. CDR3 nucleotides: TGTGCCAGCAGTCAGACAATACCCGTTTACGAGCAGTACTTC. As protein: CASSQTIPVYEQYF.

CDR3 in amino acids: CASSLSTQGATEAFF. The CDR3 bases are TGTGCCAGCAGCTTAAGTACCCAGGGGGCTACTGAAGCTTTCTTT. The chain combines TRBV7-2 with TRBJ1-1; 8 positions agree with TRBD1. From germline, CDR1 is SGHTA and CDR2 FQGNSA. The ends lost 2 bases at V and 5 bases at J; junction bases unmatched: 7. This CDR3 is built from 15 residues.

This clone has a handful of counts. The V gene is TRBV28, the J gene TRBJ1-5, with a weak D call TRBD1 (6 bases). V lost 6 bases and J 4 bases, leaving 19 bases between the germline ends. The CDR3 extends over 16 amino acids. Germline CDR1 is MDHEN and CDR2 is SYDVKM. CDR3 DNA sequence: TGTGCCAGCAGGAATACCAGGGGCCTAGGGAATCAGCCCCAGCATTTT. It is translated as CASRNTRGLGNQPQHF.

V is TRBV5-1 and J is TRBJ1-1; the match to TRBD1 covers 7 bases. From germline, CDR1 is SGHRS and CDR2 YFSETQ. The V segment lost 4 bases and the J segment 11 bases; nucleotides outside the gene matches: 8. CDR3 length: 12 residues. CDR3 in amino acids: CASSRDRESAFF. CDR3 DNA sequence: TGCGCCAGCAGCCGAGACAGGGAGTCGGCTTTCTTT.

The chain uses TRBV14 and TRBJ1-1, with unresolved D. Trimming took 4 bases from V and 0 from J, leaving 6 bases between them. Germline V gene lookup returns CDR1 SGHDN and CDR2 FVKESK. The CDR3 has 13 residues. The CDR3 here is CASSRSMNTEAFF. The DNA of the CDR3 is TGTGCCAGCAGCCGTAGCATGAACACTGAAGCTTTCTTT.

This chain links TRBV7-2 with TRBJ2-3, with 8 bases matching TRBD2. Germline CDR1 reads SGHTA; CDR2 reads FQGNSA. Losses at the gene ends were 0 bases for V and 3 bases for J; bases not matched to a gene: 14. This CDR3 comprises 19 residues. The CDR3 nucleotides are TGTGCCAGCAGCTTAGCGAGAAGCGGGGGAGGCTATAGGACAGATACGCAGTATTTT. This codes for CASSLARSGGGYRTDTQYF.

Only a few counts were recorded for this clone. V and J are TRBV6-1 and TRBJ1-1; D is undetermined. There are 13 residues in the CDR3. V was trimmed by 3 bases and J by 1 base, leaving 6 bases between them. CDR1 MNHNS and CDR2 SASEGT come from the germline V gene. CDR3: CASSDRPNTEAFF. The DNA of the CDR3 is TGTGCCAGCAGTGACAGGCCGAACACTGAAGCTTTCTTT.

The chain uses TRBV30 and TRBJ1-1; 8 bases map to TRBD1. J gave up 8 bases and V 3 bases, and 8 bases lay outside the gene matches. This CDR3 contains 13 residues. Germline CDR1 and CDR2: GTSNPN and SVGIG (reference sequence). CDR3 sequence reads: CAWRIGQGREAFF. CDR3 nucleotide sequence: TGTGCCTGGAGGATAGGACAGGGACGAGAAGCTTTCTTT.

This chain connects TRBV7-6 to TRBJ2-1; D gene unclear. The CDR3 is made up of 13 amino acids. V lost 0 bases and J 7 bases, leaving 7 bases between the germline ends. From germline, CDR1 is SGHVS and CDR2 FNYEAQ. Here the CDR3 reads CASSLASRNEQFF. CDR3 coding DNA: TGTGCCAGCAGCTTAGCGTCCAGGAATGAGCAGTTCTTC.

This clone was seen just once. The J gene is TRBJ1-2, the V gene TRBV2; tentative D call: TRBD1 (5 bases). The CDR3 spans 14 residues. The ends were cut back, 4 bases at V and 5 bases at J, with 14 bases in the middle. CDR1 and CDR2 (germline): SNHLY, FYNNEI. The CDR3 region is CASSGLGLLYGYTF. The CDR3 nucleotides are TGTGCCAGCAGTGGGCTGGGACTACTTTATGGCTACACCTTC.

The V call is TRBV2, the J call TRBJ1-1; a weak D match, TRBD1 (6 bases). The V and J ends lost 3 bases and 10 bases respectively, with 21 bases between them. Germline CDR1 and CDR2: SNHLY and FYNNEI. This CDR3 is 15 amino acids long. CDR3 sequence: CASSEGAQGLSIAFF. CDR3 sequence (DNA): TGTGCCAGCAGTGAGGGGGCCCAGGGGTTAAGTATAGCTTTCTTT.

Details on this clone: The sample holds other DNA sequences that translate to the same CDR3. The J gene is TRBJ2-5, the V gene TRBV5-1; TRBD2 agrees at 7 bases. The CDR3 extends over 14 amino acids. Germline CDR1 SGHRS, CDR2 YFSETQ. Trimming took 2 bases from V and 4 from J; bases not matched to a gene: 5. The CDR3 DNA reads as TGCGCCAGCAGCTTCTCGGGGGGACCAGAGACCCAGTACTTC. Its translation: CASSFSGGPETQYF.

This clone appeared a single time. V usage is TRBV11-2 and J usage is TRBJ2-1; 7 bases align to TRBD2. The germline CDR1 and CDR2 sequences are SGHAT and FQNNGV. The junction had 6 bases not matched to a gene; V was cut back by 1 base and J by 0 bases. The CDR3 has 17 residues. CDR3 residues: CASSLGASGRSYNEQFF. CDR3 coding DNA: TGTGCCAGCAGCTTAGGCGCTAGCGGACGCTCCTACAATGAGCAGTTCTTC.